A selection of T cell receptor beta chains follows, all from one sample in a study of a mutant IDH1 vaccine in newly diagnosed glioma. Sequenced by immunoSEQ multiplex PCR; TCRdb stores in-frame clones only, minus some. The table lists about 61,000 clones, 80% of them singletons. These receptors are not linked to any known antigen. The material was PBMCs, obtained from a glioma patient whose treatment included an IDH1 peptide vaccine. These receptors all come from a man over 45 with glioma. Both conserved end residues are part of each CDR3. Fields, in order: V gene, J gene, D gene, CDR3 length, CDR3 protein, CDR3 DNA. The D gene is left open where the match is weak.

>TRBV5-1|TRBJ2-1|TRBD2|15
CASSLSGRGGNEQFF
TGCGCCAGCAGCTTGAGCGGGAGGGGGGGCAATGAGCAGTTCTTC
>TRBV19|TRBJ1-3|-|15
CASNTGTSSGNTIYF
TGTGCCAGTAATACCGGGACGAGCTCTGGAAACACCATATATTTT
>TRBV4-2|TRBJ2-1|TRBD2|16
CASSLYASGSYNEQFF
TGTGCCAGCAGCCTTTATGCTAGCGGGAGTTACAATGAGCAGTTCTTC
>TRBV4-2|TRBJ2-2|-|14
CASSQATDTGELFF
TGTGCCAGCAGCCAAGCAACCGACACCGGGGAGCTGTTTTTT
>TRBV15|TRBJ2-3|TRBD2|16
CATSGRPGGVTDTQYF
TGTGCCACCAGCGGGAGACCGGGGGGGGTTACAGATACGCAGTATTTT
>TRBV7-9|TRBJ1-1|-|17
CASSPRGGIGPNTEAFF
TGTGCCAGCAGCCCGCGAGGGGGGATAGGCCCGAACACTGAAGCTTTCTTT
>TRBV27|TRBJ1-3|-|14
CASSKYPAGNTIYF
TGTGCCAGCAGTAAATACCCGGCTGGAAACACCATATATTTT
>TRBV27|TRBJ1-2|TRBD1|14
CASSSAQTGYGYTF
TGTGCCAGCAGTTCGGCCCAGACAGGGTATGGCTACACCTTC
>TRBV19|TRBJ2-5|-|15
CASSRAGRGEETQYF
TGTGCCAGTAGTAGGGCAGGACGAGGTGAAGAGACCCAGTACTTC
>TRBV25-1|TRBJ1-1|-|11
CASSGYTEAFF
TGTGCCAGCAGTGGATACACTGAAGCTTTCTTT